This TCR beta chain is from a study of blood T cell repertoires in COVID-19. Study-level background: Spain, Italy and the United States supplied samples that represented acute and convalescent COVID-19. The analysed material was cDNA or gDNA that came from T cells, B-cell-depleted T cells, or PBMCs.

This clone was counted a few times. In the original processing: It was from reference gene primer amplification that nucleated cell counts were estimated. The repertoire was sequenced with immunoSEQ multiplex PCR; TCRdb's copy has only in-frame clones and lacks some. The V and J calls and clone size come from that table; D and trimming were worked out from the DNA. The sample shows around 79,000 clones, 75% to 90% of them seen only once. From germline, CDR1 is SGHDN and CDR2 FVKESK. The CDR3 totals 12 residues. Trimming removed 2 bases at V and 12 bases at J, with 11 bases between. Sequencing was performed on peripheral blood. The clonotype originates from a man aged 65 to 85 with active or convalescent COVID-19. V gene TRBV14 combines with J gene TRBJ2-1, with D maybe TRBD2 (5 bases). The CDR3 DNA is TGTGCCAGCAGCCAACGCAGAGGAGGGCAGTTCTTC. Translated: CASSQRRGGQFF.